A single T cell receptor beta chain is shown here with its context. Its cognate antigen is unknown. This entry is derived from a study of cytomegalovirus exposure and HLA in healthy donors. Study overall: An earlier analysis identified 117 million unique TCR beta sequences in 150 million to 200 million T cells. The Caucasian-associated ancestry cluster held around 81% of around 380 genotyped donors. Whole-study findings and limits: There were some public TCRs occurring in many donors, but most TCR sequences were rare. Most CMV-associated TCR beta chains were later found to appear HLA-restricted.

The PCR contained 60 Vbeta and 13 Jbeta primers. Assay used: immunoSEQ multiplex PCR; TCRdb lists only in-frame clones, some missing. The sample has some 150,000 clones; approximately 67% are singletons. With V trimmed by 6 bases and J by 8 bases, 12 bases remained unmatched. Germline V lookup: CDR1 MDHEN, CDR2 SYDVKM. This CDR3 spans 15 amino acids. The V and J genes are TRBV28 and TRBJ1-4, with 7 bases aligning to TRBD1. This clonotype was obtained from a man aged 40-50 years in good health and CMV-seronegative. The sequenced material came from PBMCs. The DNA for the CDR3 is TGTGCCAGCAGACGAGACAGGGCCGAGGGGGAAAAACTGTTTTTT. This codes for CASRRDRAEGEKLFF.